Shown below are 29 T cell receptor beta chains from a single sample sequenced in a study of technical replicates of blood from a few donors. Using immunoSEQ multiplex PCR, the repertoire was profiled, and TCRdb retains in-frame clones only, with some absent. This table has about 85,000 clones, around 94% appearing once. The material sequenced was T cells isolated from PBMCs. The receptors stem from a human donor in good health.

This clone has only one observation. The junction and the germline gene differ at one end; a read error may be behind it. The chain carries TRBV7-8 and TRBJ2-7, with D tentatively TRBD2 (6 bases). Per germline, CDR1 SGHVS and CDR2 FQNEAQ. The CDR3 contains 11 residues. As DNA, the CDR3 is TGTGCCAGCAGCCCCGGGGAGGAGTGGAACTTC. It is translated as CASSPGEEWNF.

This clone has just one count. The chain employs TRBV5-1 and TRBJ1-1, with D uncertain. Between the trimmed V and J ends, which lost 0 bases and 7 bases, there was a span of 10 bases. Per the germline V gene, CDR1 is SGHRS and CDR2 is YFSETQ. The CDR3 loop spans 13 amino acids. CDR3 in amino acids: CASSLAVSLEAFF. The CDR3 DNA reads TGCGCCAGCAGCTTGGCCGTTAGCCTTGAAGCTTTCTTT.

This chain joins TRBV28 and TRBJ1-1; unclear D gene. The CDR3 loop spans 14 amino acids. Germline V gene data show CDR1 as MDHEN and CDR2 as SYDVKM. V shed 5 bases and J shed 0 bases, with 10 bases lying between them. The CDR3 sequence is CASSPLTVNTEAFF. CDR3 DNA sequence: TGTGCCAGCAGTCCATTGACTGTGAACACTGAAGCTTTCTTT.

The chain recombines TRBV6-1 with TRBJ1-5; TRBD1 matches 8 bases. Germline V gives CDR1 MNHNS, CDR2 SASEGT. CDR3 length equals 15 residues. V lost 6 bases to trimming and J lost 7 bases; unmatched junction nucleotides: 11. The CDR3 protein is CASRAGGARGQPQHF. The CDR3 DNA reads TGTGCCAGCAGAGCAGGGGGCGCTAGGGGGCAGCCCCAGCATTTT.

The V and J genes are TRBV5-1 and TRBJ2-2; 7 bases map to TRBD2. V lost 5 bases, J lost 5 bases, and 6 bases stayed unmatched. CDR1 is SGHRS and CDR2 is YFSETQ in the germline V gene. The CDR3 covers 14 residues. The CDR3 DNA reads TGCGCCAGCAGAGGAGCGGGGCTTACCGGGGAGCTGTTTTTT. Amino acids: CASRGAGLTGELFF.

The chain links TRBV25-1 to TRBJ2-7; TRBD1 is a possible D gene (6 bases). This CDR3 spans 15 amino acids. V dropped 3 bases and J dropped 2 bases, with 14 bases sitting between them. Germline CDR1 reads MGHDK; CDR2 reads SYGVNS. The CDR3 loop reads CASSDSRTVTYEQYF. CDR3 coding DNA: TGTGCCAGCAGTGATTCCAGGACAGTAACCTACGAGCAGTACTTC.

This chain links TRBV6-1 with TRBJ1-1, with unresolved D. Germline CDR1 is MNHNS and CDR2 is SASEGT. There are 14 residues in the CDR3. Trimming shortened V by 1 base and J by 6 bases, and 12 bases separated the two germline ends. The CDR3 loop is CASSEDGDRPEAFF. The CDR3 coding sequence is TGTGCCAGCAGTGAAGACGGGGATCGGCCTGAAGCTTTCTTT.

This chain links TRBV9 with TRBJ2-3; TRBD2 matches 8 bases. The germline CDR1 and CDR2 sequences are SGDLS and YYNGEE. J gave up 1 base and V 2 bases, and 0 bases lay outside the gene matches. There are 14 residues in the CDR3. The CDR3 is CASSVSGGTDTQYF. The CDR3 coding sequence is TGTGCCAGCAGCGTTAGCGGGGGCACAGATACGCAGTATTTT. The full variable domain, rest sourced from reference TRBV9 and TRBJ2-3, is DSGVTQTPKHLITATGQRVTLRCSPRSGDLSVYWYQQSLDQGLQFLIQYYNGEERAKGNILERFSAQQFPDLHSELNLSSLELGDSALYFCASSVSGGTDTQYFGPGTRLTVL.

The chain carries TRBV6-5 and TRBJ1-1, with a tentative D call TRBD1 (5 bases). Germline V gives CDR1 MNHEY, CDR2 SVGAGI. The V gene lost 0 bases and the J gene lost 9 bases, with 14 bases spanning the gap. This CDR3 has 14 amino acids. This chain's CDR3 is CASSYSSQGPKAFF. The CDR3 DNA follows: TGTGCCAGCAGTTACTCGAGTCAGGGCCCGAAAGCTTTCTTT.

The J gene is TRBJ2-2, the V gene TRBV7-9; 12 nucleotides line up with TRBD1. V trimming: 4 bases; J trimming: 6 bases; junction bases outside the gene matches: 15. The CDR3 is 19 residues long. The germline CDR1 and CDR2 sequences are SEHNR and FQNEAQ (reference sequence). CDR3: CASSSRNRGTGGAPGELFF. The DNA of the CDR3 is TGTGCCAGCAGCTCGCGTAACAGGGGGACAGGGGGCGCTCCCGGGGAGCTGTTTTTT.

In DNA, the CDR3 is TGTGCCAGCAGCCCCCCAGGGTTCTACGAGCAGTACTTC. It encodes CASSPPGFYEQYF. The chain is built from TRBV7-9 and TRBJ2-7; possible D gene TRBD1, 5 bases. Trimming left V 5 bases short and J 3 bases short, with 11 bases between. CDR1 is SEHNR and CDR2 is FQNEAQ in the germline V gene (reference sequence). The CDR3 spans 13 residues.

The V call is TRBV29-1, the J call TRBJ2-1, with 12 bases that match TRBD2. The CDR3 totals 12 residues. Germline CDR1 is SQVTM and CDR2 is ANQGSEA. V was pared by 7 bases and J by 11 bases, with 6 bases of the junction left unmatched. The CDR3: CSADTSGGKQFF. The DNA of the CDR3 is TGCAGCGCCGATACTAGCGGGGGGAAGCAGTTCTTC.

The chain joins TRBV6-1 to TRBJ1-4; D is perhaps TRBD1 (5 bases). CDR3 length equals 14 residues. The germline V gene has CDR1 MNHNS and CDR2 SASEGT. Trimming removed 3 bases at V and 8 bases at J, with 13 bases between. CDR3 in DNA: TGTGCCAGCAGTGAGGGCAGGGTAGGAGAAAAACTGTTTTTT. Translation: CASSEGRVGEKLFF.

V is TRBV28 and J is TRBJ2-5; maybe TRBD1 (5 bases). From germline, CDR1 is MDHEN and CDR2 SYDVKM. The CDR3 sequence is 17 residues long. Trimming shortened V by 5 bases and J by 3 bases, and 22 bases separated the two germline ends. The CDR3 bases are TGTGCCAGCAGTACCGATAAGACAACTCCCAGGGAAGAGACCCAGTACTTC. It encodes CASSTDKTTPREETQYF.

This clone appeared a single time. The rearrangement uses TRBV2 and TRBJ2-1, with TRBD2 identical over 9 bases. The CDR3 is made up of 16 amino acids. Looked up from germline, CDR1 is SNHLY and CDR2 is FYNNEI. The trim removed 8 bases at V and 4 bases at J, leaving 12 bases unmatched. The CDR3 sequence: CASERVSGRPYNEQFF. As DNA, the CDR3 is TGTGCCAGCGAAAGGGTAAGCGGGAGGCCTTACAATGAGCAGTTCTTC.

The chain combines TRBV10-2 with TRBJ2-3; D unclear. The CDR3 sequence is 14 residues long. Germline CDR1 and CDR2: WSHSY and SAAADI. Trimming took 5 bases from V and 0 from J, leaving 9 bases between them. The CDR3 protein is CASSQISSTDTQYF. CDR3 bases: TGCGCCAGCAGTCAGATTTCTAGCACAGATACGCAGTATTTT.

This rearrangement joins TRBV7-2 to TRBJ1-2, with 8 bases aligning to TRBD1. V was pared by 5 bases and J by 3 bases, with 5 bases of the junction left unmatched. The CDR3 consists of 14 residues. CDR1 and CDR2 (germline): SGHTA, FQGNSA. Written as DNA, the CDR3 is TGTGCCAGCAGCCCCGGGACAGGAGACTATGGCTACACCTTC. Translated: CASSPGTGDYGYTF.

This clone came up once. The chain has TRBV11-2 and TRBJ2-5; 14 nucleotides line up with TRBD2. J gave up 4 bases and V 5 bases, and 12 bases lay outside the gene matches. The CDR3 is 18 residues long. The germline V gene encodes CDR1 SGHAT and CDR2 FQNNGV. Here the CDR3 reads CASSAITGTSGSRETQYF. CDR3 DNA sequence: TGTGCCAGCAGCGCAATTACCGGGACTAGCGGGAGTAGAGAGACCCAGTACTTC.

The chain couples TRBV15 to TRBJ2-1; 7 bases line up with TRBD2. V trimming: 0 bases; J trimming: 9 bases; junction bases outside the gene matches: 5. Germline V CDR1 and CDR2: LNHNV, YYDKDF (reference sequence). The CDR3 spans 14 residues. CDR3 bases: TGTGCCACCAGCAGAGAACGGTGGGGGGGTGAGCAGTTCTTC. This gives the protein CATSRERWGGEQFF.

The chain combines TRBV6-5 with TRBJ2-1; D is possibly TRBD2 (6 bases). The CDR3 sequence is 16 residues long. Looked up from germline, CDR1 is MNHEY and CDR2 is SVGAGI. Trimming removed 0 bases at V and 8 bases at J, with 17 bases between. The DNA for the CDR3 is TGTGCCAGCAGTTACTCGTCGGGAGATATAAGGGATGAGCAGTTCTTC. Residues: CASSYSSGDIRDEQFF.

The chain uses TRBV9 and TRBJ2-7; 8 bases fit TRBD1. CDR1 and CDR2 (germline): SGDLS, YYNGEE. V lost 0 bases to trimming and J lost 3 bases; unmatched junction nucleotides: 2. The CDR3 sequence is 14 residues long. The CDR3 loop reads CASSVGQGNYEQYF. CDR3 bases: TGTGCCAGCAGCGTAGGACAGGGGAACTACGAGCAGTACTTC.

The chain carries TRBV5-4 and TRBJ1-3, with D possibly matching TRBD1 (5 bases). The CDR3 consists of 18 residues. Germline-derived CDR1 and CDR2 are SGHNT and YYREEE (reference sequence). V lost 0 bases, J lost 0 bases, and 16 bases lay in between. The CDR3 loop reads CASSLGLRGLDSGNTIYF. The DNA for the CDR3 is TGTGCCAGCAGCTTGGGTCTAAGGGGTCTTGACTCTGGAAACACCATATATTTT.

The chain carries TRBV30 and TRBJ1-3, with D possibly matching TRBD1 (6 bases). Trimming stripped 3 bases from V and 4 bases from J, with 19 bases between. The CDR3 has 16 residues. Germline V gives CDR1 GTSNPN, CDR2 SVGIG (reference sequence). CDR3 sequence reads: CAWSPIIRGYGNTIYF. CDR3 DNA: TGTGCCTGGAGCCCGATTATCAGGGGCTACGGAAACACCATATATTTT. Full variable domain (outside the CDR3, taken from reference TRBV30 and TRBJ1-3): SQTIHQWPATLVQPVGSPLSLECTVEGTSNPNLYWYRQAAGRGLQLLFYSVGIGQISSEVPQNLSASRPQDRQFILSSKKLLLSDSGFYLCAWSPIIRGYGNTIYFGEGSWLTVV.

This sequence joins TRBV7-2 and TRBJ2-2; D unclear. Trimming cost V 4 bases and J 4 bases, with 13 bases left between them. This CDR3 is 15 amino acids long. CDR1 and CDR2 (germline): SGHTA, FQGNSA. The CDR3: CASSSTDWATGELFF. In DNA, the CDR3 is TGTGCCAGCAGCTCCACTGATTGGGCCACCGGGGAGCTGTTTTTT.

The chain combines TRBV4-1 with TRBJ2-3; D is uncertain. Germline V gene data show CDR1 as MGHRA and CDR2 as YSYEKL. The CDR3 is made up of 13 amino acids. The V end lost 5 bases, the J end lost 0 bases, and 6 bases lay between the germline ends. This CDR3 is CASSGWSTDTQYF. The CDR3 nucleotides are TGCGCCAGCAGCGGCTGGAGCACAGATACGCAGTATTTT.

This chain connects TRBV14 to TRBJ2-5; TRBD2 matches 12 bases. The V and J ends lost 0 bases and 0 bases, in that order; junction bases with no gene match: 14. The CDR3 is 21 amino acids. Germline CDR1 is SGHDN and CDR2 is FVKESK. The CDR3 is CASSQELAGGPYRRYQETQYF. CDR3 nucleotides: TGTGCCAGCAGCCAAGAGCTAGCGGGAGGGCCGTATCGGCGGTACCAAGAGACCCAGTACTTC.

Here the CDR3 reads CASSIGQGPDTQYF. The CDR3 nucleotides read TGCGCCAGCAGCATAGGACAGGGACCAGATACGCAGTATTTT. The chain has TRBV5-1 and TRBJ2-3; 8 bases map to TRBD1. CDR1 is SGHRS, CDR2 YFSETQ, per germline. The CDR3 has 14 amino acids. With 4 bases clipped from V and 4 bases from J, the junction kept 5 bases outside the gene matches.

This chain uses TRBV4-2 with TRBJ2-7; tentative D call: TRBD2 (5 bases). Trimming shortened V by 1 base and J by 3 bases, and 16 bases separated the two germline ends. The CDR3 covers 16 residues. Germline CDR1 is LGHNA and CDR2 is YNFKEQ. CDR3: CASSQGWEFGVYEQYF. The CDR3 nucleotides read TGTGCCAGCAGCCAAGGCTGGGAGTTTGGGGTCTACGAGCAGTACTTC.

This rearrangement joins TRBV2 to TRBJ2-7, with 11 bases matching TRBD2. Trimming cost V 9 bases and J 2 bases; bases outside gene matches: 6. Germline V gives CDR1 SNHLY, CDR2 FYNNEI. This CDR3 has 14 amino acids. The CDR3 nucleotides read TGTGCCAGTAATAGCGGGAGGGGGGCCTACGAGCAGTACTTC. Translated: CASNSGRGAYEQYF.